These 22 T cell receptor beta chains were sequenced from one sample in a study of blood T cell repertoires in COVID-19. Sequencing was performed with immunoSEQ multiplex PCR; in TCRdb, only in-frame clones are kept and a portion is missing. The sample contains under 300,000 clones, about nine tenths of which appear only once. The sequenced sample was PBMCs or T cells enriched from blood (not recorded which). The source is a woman aged 40-49 years who had recovered from COVID-19.

The CDR3 reads CASSFGQGRSYEQYF. In DNA, the CDR3 is TGTGCCAGCAGCTTCGGACAGGGACGATCCTACGAGCAGTACTTC. The chain is built from TRBV6-2 or TRBV6-3 and TRBJ2-7; 8 bases match TRBD1. V lost 6 bases, J lost 1 base, and 8 bases stayed unmatched. This CDR3 contains 15 residues. CDR1 and CDR2 from the germline V gene are MNHEY and SVGEGT.

The chain links TRBV19 to TRBJ1-2; D possibly corresponds to TRBD1 (5 bases). The germline V gene has CDR1 LNHDA and CDR2 SQIVND (reference sequence). CDR3 length: 12 residues. Trimming removed 5 bases at V and 8 bases at J, with 12 bases between. CDR3 in amino acids: CASSGQGWGYTF. The CDR3 DNA reads as TGTGCCAGTAGTGGGCAGGGTTGGGGCTACACCTTC.

This sequence joins TRBV6-1 and TRBJ1-5; TRBD1 aligns across 8 bases. The germline CDR1 and CDR2 sequences are MNHNS and SASEGT. V dropped 3 bases and J dropped 7; count of bases not matched to a gene: 5. The CDR3 length is 14 residues. DNA for the CDR3: TGTGCCAGCAGTGAGGTGTGGACAGGGCAGCCCCAGCATTTT. Its protein is CASSEVWTGQPQHF.

The genes are TRBV2 and TRBJ2-5; no clear D gene. The germline gives CDR1 SNHLY, CDR2 FYNNEI. V dropped 8 bases and J dropped 5 bases, with 6 bases sitting between them. The CDR3 has 10 amino acids. DNA for the CDR3: TGTGCCAGCGAGGAGGAGACCCAGTACTTC. This codes for CASEEETQYF.

J is TRBJ1-4 and V is TRBV30; D may be TRBD1 (5 bases). The CDR3 consists of 18 residues. Germline V gene sequence: CDR1 GTSNPN, CDR2 SVGIG (reference sequence). V was trimmed by 0 bases and J by 2 bases, leaving 19 bases between them. The DNA of the CDR3 is TGTGCCTGGAGTGTAGGCCAGGGAAGGAAGAGGACTAATGAAAAACTGTTTTTT. It encodes CAWSVGQGRKRTNEKLFF.

This rearrangement joins TRBV2 to TRBJ2-2; 10 bases map to TRBD2. The CDR3 sequence is 14 residues long. Per the germline V gene, CDR1 is SNHLY and CDR2 is FYNNEI. V was clipped by 8 bases and J by 5 bases; unmatched bases: 5. The CDR3 region is CASGASGRTGELFF. CDR3 DNA: TGTGCCAGCGGGGCTAGCGGGAGAACCGGGGAGCTGTTTTTT.

The chain recombines TRBV7-2 with TRBJ1-1; maybe TRBD1 (6 bases). The CDR3 length is 14 residues. In germline, CDR1 is SGHTA, CDR2 FQGNSA. Trimming removed 2 bases at V and 3 bases at J, with 10 bases between. Here the CDR3 DNA reads TGTGCCAGCAGCTTAAAGCCAGGGGACACTGAAGCTTTCTTT. As protein: CASSLKPGDTEAFF. Together with reference TRBV7-2 and TRBJ1-1, the CDR3 gives the full variable domain: GAGVSQSPSNKVTEKGKDVELRCDPISGHTALYWYRQSLGQGLEFLIYFQGNSAPDKSGLPSDRFSAERTGGSVSTLTIQRTQQEDSAVYLCASSLKPGDTEAFFGQGTRLTVV.

The chain employs TRBV7-8 and TRBJ1-5; D unresolved. The CDR3 sequence is 16 residues long. V was clipped by 1 base and J by 7 bases, with 17 bases between them. Germline V gene lookup returns CDR1 SGHVS and CDR2 FQNEAQ. This CDR3 reads CASSLGAAYTRQPQHF. CDR3 in DNA: TGTGCCAGCAGCTTAGGGGCAGCCTACACGCGCCAGCCCCAGCATTTT.

CDR3 in amino acids: CASSRSTGETQETQYF. CDR3 bases: TGTGCCAGCTCACGTTCGACAGGGGAGACCCAAGAGACCCAGTACTTC. V and J are TRBV18 and TRBJ2-5; 8 nucleotides match TRBD1. Germline CDR1 KGHSH, CDR2 LQKENI. This CDR3 contains 16 residues. The V gene end was trimmed by 4 bases and the J gene end by 1 base; junction bases not matched to a gene: 8. The full variable domain, with the rest looked up from reference TRBV18 and TRBJ2-5, is NAGVMQNPRHLVRRRGQEARLRCSPMKGHSHVYWYRQLPEEGLKFMVYLQKENIIDESGMPKERFSAEFPKEGPSILRIQQVVRGDSAAYFCASSRSTGETQETQYFGPGTRLLVL.

About this clone itself: Other nucleotide sequences from this sample produce the same CDR3. The chain couples TRBV2 to TRBJ1-6; the D gene is possibly TRBD1 (5 bases). Germline CDR1 is SNHLY and CDR2 is FYNNEI. Trimming left V 2 bases short and J 7 bases short, with 9 bases between. The CDR3 spans 14 residues. The CDR3 bases are TGTGCCAGCAGTGAATTAGGGGTAAATTCACCCCTCCACTTT. Protein: CASSELGVNSPLHF.

This clone appeared a single time. This rearrangement joins TRBV4-1 to TRBJ1-5; TRBD1 agrees at 7 bases. Germline lookup yields CDR1 MGHRA and CDR2 YSYEKL. V was clipped by 2 bases and J by 6 bases; unmatched bases: 10. The CDR3 runs to 16 residues. CDR3 coding DNA: TGCGCCAGCAGCCAACCAGACTCAACAGGGGTTCAGCCCCAGCATTTT. This gives the protein CASSQPDSTGVQPQHF.

The chain has TRBV9 and TRBJ1-4; D remains ambiguous. Germline V gives CDR1 SGDLS, CDR2 YYNGEE. The CDR3 totals 14 residues. Trimming removed 0 bases at V and 7 bases at J, with 10 bases between. The CDR3 spells CASSVDRGGEKLFF. CDR3 bases: TGTGCCAGCAGCGTAGATCGGGGTGGTGAAAAACTGTTTTTT. The whole variable domain, remainder taken from reference TRBV9 and TRBJ1-4, is DSGVTQTPKHLITATGQRVTLRCSPRSGDLSVYWYQQSLDQGLQFLIQYYNGEERAKGNILERFSAQQFPDLHSELNLSSLELGDSALYFCASSVDRGGEKLFFGSGTQLSVL.

The chain joins TRBV30 to TRBJ1-3; no firm D call. Trimming stripped 2 bases from V and 0 bases from J, with 11 bases between. Germline CDR1 GTSNPN, CDR2 SVGIG (reference sequence). The CDR3 spans 15 residues. The CDR3 DNA sequence: TGTGCCTGGAGTCCCCCCGGGGACTCTGGAAACACCATATATTTT. The encoded protein is CAWSPPGDSGNTIYF.

This rearrangement joins TRBV28 to TRBJ1-1; D may be TRBD1 (5 bases). Germline V gene data show CDR1 as MDHEN and CDR2 as SYDVKM. Trimming pared 3 bases from V and 4 bases from J, leaving 9 bases between. This CDR3 has 13 residues. CDR3 coding DNA: TGTGCCAGCAGTTTGACAGAGCGCACTGAAGCTTTCTTT. Translation gives CASSLTERTEAFF.

V and J are TRBV14 and TRBJ1-3, with D possibly being TRBD1 (6 bases). Germline CDR1 and CDR2: SGHDN and FVKESK. The CDR3 extends over 14 amino acids. The ends were cut back, 1 base at V and 2 bases at J, with 6 bases in the middle. The CDR3 loop reads CASSQAGAGNTIYF. Here the CDR3 DNA reads TGTGCCAGCAGCCAAGCAGGGGCTGGAAACACCATATATTTT.

The chain joins TRBV5-1 to TRBJ2-1; a weak D match, TRBD1 (6 bases). V was cut by 0 bases and J by 4 bases, with 8 bases left in between. Germline CDR1 reads SGHRS; CDR2 reads YFSETQ. The CDR3 is made up of 14 amino acids. The CDR3 loop is CASSLVDRYNEQFF. In DNA, the CDR3 is TGCGCCAGCAGCTTGGTGGACAGATACAATGAGCAGTTCTTC.

The chain links TRBV2 to TRBJ2-3; 9 positions agree with TRBD2. CDR3 length equals 15 residues. Germline V gene lookup returns CDR1 SNHLY and CDR2 FYNNEI. V trimming: 7 bases; J trimming: 3 bases; junction bases outside the gene matches: 8. CDR3 residues: CASTSSGLATDTQYF. Written as DNA, the CDR3 is TGTGCCAGCACGAGCTCGGGACTAGCAACAGATACGCAGTATTTT.

The chain is built from TRBV5-1 and TRBJ1-1; D remains ambiguous. Trimming took 0 bases from V and 3 from J, leaving 15 bases between them. Germline lookup yields CDR1 SGHRS and CDR2 YFSETQ. The CDR3 extends over 16 amino acids. CDR3 sequence (DNA): TGCGCCAGCAGCTTGGGGGCCGACTGGCGGGACACTGAAGCTTTCTTT. Its protein is CASSLGADWRDTEAFF.

The J gene is TRBJ1-2, the V gene TRBV11-2; D might be TRBD1 (6 bases). The V end was cut by 0 bases, the J end by 6 bases, with 11 bases between. Germline assignment: CDR1 SGHAT and CDR2 FQNNGV. The length of the CDR3 is 14 residues. The CDR3 reads CASSLDLGADGYTF. DNA of the CDR3: TGTGCCAGCAGCTTAGATCTGGGGGCGGATGGCTACACCTTC.

This chain connects TRBV2 to TRBJ1-5, with TRBD1 matching 7 bases. The trim removed 6 bases at V and 5 bases at J, leaving 10 bases unmatched. This CDR3 has 15 residues. Germline V gene sequence: CDR1 SNHLY, CDR2 FYNNEI. The CDR3 DNA reads TGTGCCAGCAGCGCGGACAGGCGTCGGGATCAGCCCCAGCATTTT. Protein: CASSADRRRDQPQHF.

The chain joins TRBV3-1 (or the pseudogene TRBV3-2) to TRBJ1-2; no reliable D call. This CDR3 has 18 residues. Trimming took off 5 bases at V and 6 bases at J, with 28 bases between the two ends. Germline-derived CDR1 and CDR2 are LGHDT and YNNKEL (reference sequence). The CDR3 is CASSLTLGGLMLTDGYTF. The CDR3 coding sequence is TGTGCCAGCAGCTTGACCTTGGGAGGGTTGATGCTCACTGATGGCTACACCTTC.

The rearrangement joins TRBV7-8 to TRBJ2-7, with 7 bases that match TRBD2. Trimming at V came to 8 bases and at J to 3 bases, leaving 7 bases not matched to a gene. The CDR3 loop spans 13 amino acids. Germline V CDR1 and CDR2: SGHVS, FQNEAQ. CDR3 bases: TGTGCCAGCGGCGGGCTAGCGGTCTACGAGCAGTACTTC. It codes for CASGGLAVYEQYF.